This T cell receptor (beta chain) stems from a study of cytomegalovirus exposure and HLA in healthy donors. V lost 0 bases to trimming and J lost 4 bases, with 12 bases between them. In germline, CDR1 is PRHDT, CDR2 FYEKMQ (reference sequence). The CDR3 runs to 16 residues. While the first cohort had 650 to 850 subjects, the donors belonged to the separate validation cohort of about 120 subjects. The method was immunoSEQ multiplex PCR; TCRdb's version includes in-frame clones alone and lacks a portion of them. This table has 150,000 to 160,000 clones, 86% appearing once. Points from the study as a whole: Most TCRs appeared rarely, but some public TCRs recurred in many donors.

Remarks on this clone: Its cognate antigen is unknown.

This TCR came from a human donor in good health. This chain connects TRBV13 to TRBJ1-4; no firm D call. Material for sequencing was PBMCs. This CDR3 reads CASSLGLARGNEKLFF. CDR3 DNA: TGTGCCAGCAGCTTAGGCCTTGCTCGAGGTAATGAAAAACTGTTTTTT. Complete variable domain (other parts from reference TRBV13 and TRBJ1-4): AAGVIQSPRHLIKEKRETATLKCYPIPRHDTVYWYQQGPGQDPQFLISFYEKMQSDKGSIPDRFSAQQFSDYHSELNMSSLELGDSALYFCASSLGLARGNEKLFFGSGTQLSVL.